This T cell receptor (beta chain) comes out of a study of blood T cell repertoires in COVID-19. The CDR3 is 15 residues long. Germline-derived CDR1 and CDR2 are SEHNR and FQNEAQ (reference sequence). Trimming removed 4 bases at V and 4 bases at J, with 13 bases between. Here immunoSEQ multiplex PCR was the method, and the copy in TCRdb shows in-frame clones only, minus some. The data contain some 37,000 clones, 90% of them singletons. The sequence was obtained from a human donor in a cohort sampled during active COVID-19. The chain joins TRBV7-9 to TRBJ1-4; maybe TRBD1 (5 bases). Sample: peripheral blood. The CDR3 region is CASSSGGRGNEKLFF. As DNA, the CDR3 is TGTGCCAGCAGCTCCGGCGGGAGGGGTAATGAAAAACTGTTTTTT.